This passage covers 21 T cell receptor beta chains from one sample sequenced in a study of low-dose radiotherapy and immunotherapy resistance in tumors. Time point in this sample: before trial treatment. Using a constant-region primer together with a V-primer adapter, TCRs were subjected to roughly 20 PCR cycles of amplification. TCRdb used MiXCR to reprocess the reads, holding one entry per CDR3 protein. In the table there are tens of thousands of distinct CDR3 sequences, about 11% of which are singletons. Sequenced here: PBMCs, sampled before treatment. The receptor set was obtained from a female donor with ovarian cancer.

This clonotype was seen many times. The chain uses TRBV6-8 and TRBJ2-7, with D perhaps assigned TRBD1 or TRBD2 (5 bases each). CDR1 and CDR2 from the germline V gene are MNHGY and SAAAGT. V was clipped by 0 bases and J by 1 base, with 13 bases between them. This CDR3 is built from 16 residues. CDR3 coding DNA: TGTGCCAGCAGTTACTCGGGGGTGGCCGGATCCTACGAGCAGTACTTC. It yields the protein CASSYSGVAGSYEQYF.

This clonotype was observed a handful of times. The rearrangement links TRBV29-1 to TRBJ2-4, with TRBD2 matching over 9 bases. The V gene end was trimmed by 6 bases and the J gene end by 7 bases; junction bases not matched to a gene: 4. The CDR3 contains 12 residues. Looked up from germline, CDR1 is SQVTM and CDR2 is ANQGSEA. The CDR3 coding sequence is TGCAGCGTCGGCGGGGGGGCTAACATTCAGTACTTC. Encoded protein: CSVGGGANIQYF.

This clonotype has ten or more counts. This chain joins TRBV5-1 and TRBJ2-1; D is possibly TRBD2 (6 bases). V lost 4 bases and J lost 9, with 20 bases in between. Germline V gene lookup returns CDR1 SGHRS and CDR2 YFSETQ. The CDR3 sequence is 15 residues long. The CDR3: CASSASSSAAGEQFF. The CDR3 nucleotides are TGCGCCAGCAGCGCGTCATCTAGCGCCGCGGGTGAGCAGTTCTTC.

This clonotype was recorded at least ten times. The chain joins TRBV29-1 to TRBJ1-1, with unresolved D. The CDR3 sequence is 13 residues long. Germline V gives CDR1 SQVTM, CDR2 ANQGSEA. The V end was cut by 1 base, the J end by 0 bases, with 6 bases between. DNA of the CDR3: TGCAGCGTTGAAGGGCCATTGAACACTGAAGCTTTCTTT. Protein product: CSVEGPLNTEAFF.

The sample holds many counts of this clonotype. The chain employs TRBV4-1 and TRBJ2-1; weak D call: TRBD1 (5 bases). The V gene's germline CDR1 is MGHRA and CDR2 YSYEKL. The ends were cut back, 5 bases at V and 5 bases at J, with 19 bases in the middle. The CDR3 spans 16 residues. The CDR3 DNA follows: TGCGCCAGCAGCTATGAGCAGCGTCTAGGGGACAATGAGCAGTTCTTC. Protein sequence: CASSYEQRLGDNEQFF.

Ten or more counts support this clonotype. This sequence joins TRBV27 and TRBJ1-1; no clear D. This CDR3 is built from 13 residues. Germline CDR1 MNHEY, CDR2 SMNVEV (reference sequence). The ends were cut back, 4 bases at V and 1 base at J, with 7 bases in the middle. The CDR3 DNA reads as TGTGCCAGCAGTTCCCCCCGGAACACTGAAGCTTTCTTT. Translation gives CASSSPRNTEAFF.

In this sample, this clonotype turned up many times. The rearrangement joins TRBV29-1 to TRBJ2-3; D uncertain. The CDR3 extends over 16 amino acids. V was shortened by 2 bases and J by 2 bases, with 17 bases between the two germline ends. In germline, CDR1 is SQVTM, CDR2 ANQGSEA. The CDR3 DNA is TGCAGCGTTGAAATTAGGACCCCGGAGCTCACAGATACGCAGTATTTT. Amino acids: CSVEIRTPELTDTQYF.

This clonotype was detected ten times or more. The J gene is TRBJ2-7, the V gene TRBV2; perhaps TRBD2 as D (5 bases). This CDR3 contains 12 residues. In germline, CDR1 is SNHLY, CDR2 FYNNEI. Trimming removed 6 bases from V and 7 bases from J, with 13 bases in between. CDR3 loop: CASSGLAREQYF. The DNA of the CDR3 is TGTGCCAGCAGCGGACTGGCTCGGGAGCAGTACTTC.

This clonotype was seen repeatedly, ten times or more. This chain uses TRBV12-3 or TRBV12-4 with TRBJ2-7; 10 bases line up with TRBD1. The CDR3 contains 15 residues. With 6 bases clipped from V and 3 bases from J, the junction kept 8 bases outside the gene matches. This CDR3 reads CASRLGTGEFYEQYF. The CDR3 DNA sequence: TGTGCCAGCAGACTCGGGACAGGGGAATTCTACGAGCAGTACTTC.

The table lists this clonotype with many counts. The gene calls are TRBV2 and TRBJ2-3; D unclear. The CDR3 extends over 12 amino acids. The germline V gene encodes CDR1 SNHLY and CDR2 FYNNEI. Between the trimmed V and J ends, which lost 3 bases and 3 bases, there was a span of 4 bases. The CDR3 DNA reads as TGTGCCAGCAGTGACTGGACAGATACGCAGTATTTT. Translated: CASSDWTDTQYF. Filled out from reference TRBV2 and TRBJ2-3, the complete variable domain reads EPEVTQTPSHQVTQMGQEVILRCVPISNHLYFYWYRQILGQKVEFLVSFYNNEISEKSEIFDDQFSVERPDGSNFTLKIRSTKLEDSAMYFCASSDWTDTQYFGPGTRLTVL.

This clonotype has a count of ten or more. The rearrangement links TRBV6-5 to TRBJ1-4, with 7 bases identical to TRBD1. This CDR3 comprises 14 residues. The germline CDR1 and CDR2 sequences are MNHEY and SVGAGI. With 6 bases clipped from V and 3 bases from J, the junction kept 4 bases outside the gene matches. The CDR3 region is CASSKTGPNEKLFF. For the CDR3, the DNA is TGTGCCAGCAGCAAGACAGGGCCTAATGAAAAACTGTTTTTT.

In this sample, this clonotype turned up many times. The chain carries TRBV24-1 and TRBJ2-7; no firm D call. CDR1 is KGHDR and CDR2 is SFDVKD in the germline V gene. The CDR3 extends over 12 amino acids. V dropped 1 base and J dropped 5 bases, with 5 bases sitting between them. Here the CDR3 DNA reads TGTGCCACCAGTGATTTTCAGGACGAGCAGTACTTC. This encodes CATSDFQDEQYF.

The CDR3: CASSLLGVGGTDTQYF. The CDR3 DNA follows: TGTGCCAGCAGCTTATTAGGTGTCGGGGGCACAGATACGCAGTATTTT. The rearrangement uses TRBV13 and TRBJ2-3, with a weak D call TRBD2 (5 bases). CDR1 PRHDT and CDR2 FYEKMQ come from the germline V gene (reference sequence). The ends were cut back, 2 bases at V and 1 base at J, with 13 bases in the middle. The CDR3 is 16 residues long.

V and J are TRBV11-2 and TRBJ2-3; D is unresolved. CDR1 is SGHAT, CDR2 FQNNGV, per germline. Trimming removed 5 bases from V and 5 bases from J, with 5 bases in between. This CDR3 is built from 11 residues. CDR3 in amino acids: CASSTKDTQYF. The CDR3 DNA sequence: TGTGCCAGCAGCACCAAAGATACGCAGTATTTT.

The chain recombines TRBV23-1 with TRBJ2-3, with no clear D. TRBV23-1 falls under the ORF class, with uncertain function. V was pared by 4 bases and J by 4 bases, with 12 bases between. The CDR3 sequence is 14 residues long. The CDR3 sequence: CASSRRPPADTQYF. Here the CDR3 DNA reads TGCGCCAGCAGTCGGAGACCGCCCGCAGATACGCAGTATTTT.

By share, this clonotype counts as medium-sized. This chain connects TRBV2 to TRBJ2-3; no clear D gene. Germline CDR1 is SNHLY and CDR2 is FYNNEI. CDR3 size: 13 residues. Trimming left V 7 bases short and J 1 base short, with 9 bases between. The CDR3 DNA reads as TGTGCCAGCAACCCGGTTGGCACAGATACGCAGTATTTT. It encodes CASNPVGTDTQYF.

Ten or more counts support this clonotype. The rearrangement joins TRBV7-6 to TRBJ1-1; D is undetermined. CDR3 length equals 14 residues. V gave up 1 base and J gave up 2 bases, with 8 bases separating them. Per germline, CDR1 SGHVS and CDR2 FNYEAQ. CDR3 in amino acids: CASSLEGSNTEAFF. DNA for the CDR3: TGTGCCAGCAGCTTAGAGGGCAGCAACACTGAAGCTTTCTTT.

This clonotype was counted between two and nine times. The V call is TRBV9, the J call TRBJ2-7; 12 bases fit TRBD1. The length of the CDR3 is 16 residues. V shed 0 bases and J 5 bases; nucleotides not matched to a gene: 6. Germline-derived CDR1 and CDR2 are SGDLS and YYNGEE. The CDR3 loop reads CASSVVGTGGEDEQYF. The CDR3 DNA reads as TGTGCCAGCAGCGTAGTAGGGACAGGGGGCGAGGACGAGCAGTACTTC.

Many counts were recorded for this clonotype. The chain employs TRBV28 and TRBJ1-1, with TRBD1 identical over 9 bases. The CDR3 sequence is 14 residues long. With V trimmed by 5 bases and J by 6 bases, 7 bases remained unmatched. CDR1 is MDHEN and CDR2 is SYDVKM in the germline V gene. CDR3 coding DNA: TGTGCCAGCAGTGAACAGGGGGCGAAGGCTGAAGCTTTCTTT. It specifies CASSEQGAKAEAFF.

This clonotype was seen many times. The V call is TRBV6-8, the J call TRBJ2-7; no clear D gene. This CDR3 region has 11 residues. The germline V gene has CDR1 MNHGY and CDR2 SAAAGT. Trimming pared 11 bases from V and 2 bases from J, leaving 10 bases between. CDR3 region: CAAAQAYEQYF. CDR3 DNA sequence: TGTGCCGCGGCCCAAGCCTACGAGCAGTACTTC.

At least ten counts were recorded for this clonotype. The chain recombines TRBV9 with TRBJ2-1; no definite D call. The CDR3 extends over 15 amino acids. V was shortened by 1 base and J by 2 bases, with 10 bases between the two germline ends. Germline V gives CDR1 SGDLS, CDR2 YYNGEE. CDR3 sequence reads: CASSVYDGPYNEQFF. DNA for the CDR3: TGTGCCAGCAGCGTATATGACGGTCCCTACAATGAGCAGTTCTTC.